This TCR beta chain was captured by sequencing in a study of PD-L1 blockade in urothelial cancer. As for the study in general: Across blood samples, T cells had a median count of 141,255.

Germline trimming cut 8 bases from V and 8 bases from J; bases unmatched to any gene: 12. The germline CDR1 and CDR2 sequences are MDHEN and SYDVKM. There are 15 residues in the CDR3. Produced via immunoSEQ multiplex PCR; TCRdb's table is partial and in-frame only. Here the sample spans about 100,000 clones, roughly nine tenths being singletons. The chain uses TRBV28 and TRBJ2-2, with 9 bases that match TRBD1. Material: PBMCs, obtained around atezolizumab (anti-PD-L1) treatment. This clonotype was obtained from an elderly woman with urothelial cancer. In nucleotides, the CDR3 is TGTGCCAGCCGGCCCCCGGGACAGGGTTCAGGGGAGCTGTTTTTT. Protein sequence: CASRPPGQGSGELFF.